Listed below are T cell receptor beta chains from one sample, sequenced in a study of T cell responses to AZD1222 COVID-19 vaccine. Some clones are missing from TCRdb's copy, which holds only in-frame ones; the method was immunoSEQ multiplex PCR. The data show about 94,000 clones, around nine tenths seen once. The sample was peripheral blood, taken 28 days after the second AZD1222 dose. These receptor sequences come from an adult who received the AZD1222 COVID-19 vaccine. The CDR3 runs from the conserved cysteine through the conserved F or W. Some rows have no size entry. The others give once, few or many, or a class for an expanded clone.

>NA|TRBJ1-6|TRBV19
CASSFFSGEPFNSPLHF
>NA|TRBJ2-1|TRBV29-1
CSVVSVGPSSYNEQFF
>NA|TRBJ1-2|TRBV3-1/TRBV3-2
CASSLRTDYGYTF
>NA|TRBJ1-4|TRBV6-5
CASRGTGFEKLFF
>NA|TRBJ1-2|TRBV11-2
CASSLEGQGNYGYTF
>NA|TRBJ2-7|TRBV4-2
CASSQVKGDGEQYF
>NA|TRBJ2-7|TRBV28
CASKSGYPYEQYF
>NA|TRBJ1-1|TRBV3-1/TRBV3-2
CASSAWSGTEAFF
>NA|TRBJ2-2|TRBV7-8
CASSPREASGGPYTGELFF
>NA|TRBJ2-7|TRBV4-1
CASSYGSSGEQYF
>few|TRBJ1-1|TRBV2
CASSTNRGGVEAFF
>NA|TRBJ2-1|TRBV13
CASSFLDRLEQFF
>NA|TRBJ2-4|TRBV7-8
CASSYFEQGARAIQYF
>NA|TRBJ1-4|TRBV14
CASKPPGQENEKLFF
>NA|TRBJ1-5|TRBV28
CASGGPQPQHF
>NA|TRBJ2-2|TRBV9
CASSPAIWGPNTGELFF
>NA|TRBJ1-2|TRBV6-5
CASQDRVGGYTF
>NA|TRBJ1-1|TRBV11-3
CASSLGVTTEAFF
>NA|TRBJ2-4|TRBV6-6
CASSRSGLTIAKNIQYF
>NA|TRBJ1-6|TRBV28
CASSPGQGNNSPLHF
>NA|TRBJ1-2|TRBV11-2
CASRTITGDWGYTF
>NA|TRBJ1-1|TRBV4-3
CASSHYPGDTEAFF
>NA|TRBJ1-3|TRBV7-7
CASSLALGLAGNTIYF
>NA|TRBJ2-5|TRBV28
CASSFWQEETQYF
>NA|TRBJ2-3|TRBV20-1
CSAEGADTQYF
>NA|TRBJ2-1|TRBV19
CASSRDRGYEQFF
>once|TRBJ1-2|TRBV4-2
CASSQEFDRNYGYTF
>NA|TRBJ2-5|TRBV2
CASSGTLQETQYF
>NA|TRBJ1-4|TRBV6-1
CASSEDVYGEKLFF
>NA|TRBJ2-1|TRBV19
CASSIMGQQNEQFF
>NA|TRBJ2-7|TRBV3-1/TRBV3-2
CASSQDRLSYEQYF
>NA|TRBJ2-5|TRBV20-1
CSARQETQYF
>NA|TRBJ1-4|TRBV19
CASTTGSTNEKLFF
>NA|TRBJ1-4|TRBV18
CASSPGGFNEKLFF
>once|TRBJ1-6|TRBV30
CAWKGPTNSPLHF
>NA|TRBJ2-5|TRBV27
CASSLIVPGQQETQYF
>NA|TRBJ2-7|TRBV11-1
CASSLSSNYEQYF
>NA|TRBJ2-7|TRBV19
CASSIGATEQYF
>NA|TRBJ2-7|TRBV28
CASSLRTGDYEQYF
>NA|TRBJ2-7|TRBV28
CASSLYNEQYF
>NA|TRBJ2-3|TRBV6-2/TRBV6-3
CASSYGYTQYF
>few|TRBJ2-1|TRBV6-4
CASSDEIDPPGGNEQFF
>once|TRBJ2-5|TRBV5-1
CASSKDSFQETQYF
>NA|TRBJ2-1|TRBV19
CASSSLAGEGYNEQFF
>NA|TRBJ2-5|TRBV25-1
CASSDTRAGGETQYF
>NA|TRBJ1-1|TRBV28
CASSYMDRNTEAFF
>NA|TRBJ1-1|TRBV6-6
CASRAAGGTEAFF
>NA|TRBJ1-3|TRBV30
CAWMGGTGMPGNTIYF
>few|TRBJ2-3|TRBV6-4
CASSEMSGGVTDTQYF
>once|TRBJ2-2|TRBV9
CASSGPPNTGELFF
>NA|TRBJ2-7|TRBV21-1
CASSKGGRDHPYEQYF
>NA|TRBJ1-4|TRBV4-2
CASSQDTALPGEKLFF
>few|TRBJ1-1|TRBV25-1
CASSEPGQEAFF
>NA|TRBJ2-7|TRBV18
CASSPGASDGYEQYF
>NA|TRBJ2-1|TRBV7-3
CASSLDGGAYNEQFF
>medium-sized|TRBJ1-2|TRBV3-1/TRBV3-2
CASSQGQGDYGYTF
>NA|TRBJ1-5|TRBV5-8
CASSLKLGQPQHF
>few|TRBJ2-1|TRBV9
CASSVWTDQEQFF
>NA|TRBJ2-1|TRBV2
CASSSSLMTSVNNNEQFF